This T cell receptor (beta chain) was captured in a study of post-analysis software for immune sequencing data. Study findings and constraints: In multiple sclerosis, normalized Chao1 diversity was significantly below that of controls. Among 5 or 6 TRBV segments more frequent in patients than controls were TRBV5-6, TRBV5-1 and TRBV20-1.

Germline loops: CDR1 MNHNY, CDR2 SVGAGI (reference sequence). This CDR3 has 12 residues. The V and J ends lost 6 bases and 1 base, in that order; junction bases with no gene match: 0. Sequencing libraries made from TCR beta cDNA carried unique molecular identifiers. In TCRdb, the PCR reads were re-called with MiXCR into one record per CDR3 protein. The table shows hundreds of thousands of distinct CDR3 sequences, with approximately 53% occurring only once. Only a few counts were recorded for this clonotype. Its cognate antigen is unknown. The receptor comes from a girl aged 10 to 17 with multiple sclerosis. The rearrangement links TRBV6-6 to TRBJ2-7, with 7 positions matching TRBD1. The sequencing sample was made of blood. CDR3 in DNA: TGTGCCAGCAGGACAGGGTCCTACGAGCAGTACTTC. Its protein is CASRTGSYEQYF.